This is a list of T cell receptor beta chains from one sample in a study of blood T cell repertoires in COVID-19. Using immunoSEQ multiplex PCR, the repertoire was profiled, and TCRdb retains in-frame clones only, with some absent. The sample includes 320,000 or so clones, 85% of them seen just once. Sequencing was performed on PBMCs or T cells enriched from blood (not recorded which). The receptor source for this set is a woman in her 30s who had been exposed to COVID-19. The CDR3 runs from the conserved cysteine through the conserved F or W. A D gene is named only where the DNA matches it firmly. Size is omitted from some rows. Given values are once, few, many or a class for expanded clones.

NA,TRBJ2-3,TRBV4-2,NA,CASSLQGGGHSTDTQYF,TGTGCCAGCAGCCTCCAGGGCGGCGGTCACAGCACAGATACGCAGTATTTT
NA,TRBJ2-7,TRBV5-1,NA,CASSLIGREWEEQYF,TGCGCCAGCAGCTTGATCGGTCGGGAGTGGGAGGAGCAGTACTTC
NA,TRBJ2-1,TRBV27,TRBD2,CASTSGLARGNEQFF,TGTGCCAGCACTTCAGGACTAGCACGGGGCAATGAGCAGTTCTTC
NA,TRBJ2-1,TRBV5-1,NA,CASSLEGAWDEQFF,TGCGCCAGCAGTTTGGAGGGGGCTTGGGATGAGCAGTTCTTC
NA,TRBJ2-7,TRBV30,NA,CAWRGSLTYEQYF,TGTGCCTGGAGAGGCAGTTTGACTTACGAGCAGTACTTC
NA,TRBJ2-1,TRBV7-3,TRBD2,CASSLVPGLAGEYEQFF,TGTGCCAGCAGCCTCGTCCCGGGACTAGCGGGAGAGTATGAGCAGTTCTTC
NA,TRBJ2-1,TRBV24-1,TRBD1,CATSDIRRTGGFDEQFF,TGTGCCACCAGTGATATAAGGCGGACAGGGGGGTTCGATGAGCAGTTCTTC
NA,TRBJ2-2,TRBV29-1,NA,CSAGQNTGELFF,TGCAGCGCCGGACAGAACACCGGGGAGCTGTTTTTT
NA,TRBJ1-1,TRBV14,NA,CASSQVENTEAFF,TGTGCCAGCAGCCAAGTAGAGAACACTGAAGCTTTCTTT
NA,TRBJ2-1,TRBV10-1,TRBD2,CARDNIRTGTSINEQFF,TGCGCCAGGGATAATATACGAACCGGGACTAGTATCAATGAGCAGTTCTTC
NA,TRBJ1-2,TRBV6-5,TRBD1,CASSPRTGDGYTF,TGTGCCAGCAGTCCAAGGACAGGGGATGGCTACACCTTC
NA,TRBJ1-2,TRBV30,NA,CAWTKYGFGGYTF,TGTGCCTGGACCAAGTACGGGTTTGGGGGCTACACCTTC
NA,TRBJ1-6,TRBV18,NA,CASSLENSPLHF,TGTGCCAGCTCACTGGAGAATTCACCCCTCCACTTT
NA,TRBJ2-2,TRBV28,NA,CASSFSGRSTGELFF,TGTGCCAGCAGTTTCTCCGGGAGATCGACCGGGGAGCTGTTTTTT
once,TRBJ2-1,TRBV14,NA,CASSQGYEDNEQFF,TGTGCCAGCAGCCAAGGGTATGAGGACAATGAGCAGTTCTTC
once,TRBJ2-3,TRBV12-5,TRBD1,CASGLVLGTGGSDTQYF,TGTGCTAGTGGTTTGGTACTCGGGACAGGGGGCTCAGATACGCAGTATTTT
NA,TRBJ2-7,TRBV5-1,NA,CASSFVTTASTYEQYF,TGCGCCAGCAGCTTTGTGACAACAGCTTCGACCTACGAGCAGTACTTC
NA,TRBJ2-7,TRBV13,TRBD1,CASSLRGRYEQYF,TGTGCCAGCAGCTTAAGGGGGCGTTACGAGCAGTACTTC
once,TRBJ1-2,TRBV30,NA,CAWSVRGTTAYGYTF,TGTGCCTGGAGTGTCAGAGGGACAACGGCCTATGGCTACACCTTC
NA,TRBJ2-7,TRBV28,TRBD1,CASSSGQGNEQYF,TGTGCCAGCAGTTCGGGACAGGGGAACGAGCAGTACTTC
NA,TRBJ2-3,TRBV5-4,NA,CASSLGGRTTDTQYF,TGTGCCAGCAGCTTGGGGGGCAGAACCACAGATACGCAGTATTTT
NA,TRBJ2-2,TRBV19,NA,CASSIRLYTGELFF,TGTGCCAGTAGTATCAGGCTCTACACCGGGGAGCTGTTTTTT
NA,TRBJ1-6,TRBV5-1,TRBD1,CASSSSGGTGASPLHF,TGCGCCAGCAGCTCGTCAGGTGGGACAGGGGCCTCACCCCTCCACTTT
NA,TRBJ1-5,TRBV6-5,NA,CASRGGDLNQPQHF,TGTGCCAGCAGGGGAGGGGACCTCAATCAGCCCCAGCATTTT
NA,TRBJ1-2,TRBV9,NA,CASSAGKIYGYTF,TGTGCCAGCAGCGCCGGGAAGATTTATGGCTACACCTTC
NA,TRBJ2-5,TRBV19,TRBD1,CASTMTGGLAETQYF,TGTGCCAGTACTATGACAGGGGGTCTAGCGGAGACCCAGTACTTC
once,TRBJ1-1,TRBV25-1,NA,CASSTNHLTFF,TGTGCCAGCAGTACCAATCACCTAACTTTCTTT
NA,TRBJ2-7,TRBV28,TRBD2,CASSRDYSYEQYF,TGTGCCAGCAGCCGGGACTACTCCTACGAGCAGTACTTC
NA,TRBJ1-2,TRBV4-3,NA,CASSQVLRGGYTF,TGCGCCAGCAGCCAAGTCCTACGCGGGGGCTACACCTTC